This is a list of T cell receptor beta chains from one sample in a study of T cells after yellow fever vaccination. TCRdb reprocessed the 5' RACE reads with MiXCR, giving one entry per CDR3 protein. The data hold roughly 500,000 distinct CDR3 sequences, with roughly a fifth observed a single time. The sequencing used PBMCs, collected 15 days after the yellow fever booster vaccination. Receptors originate from a man aged 25-45 years who received the YFV17D yellow fever vaccine. The CDR3 runs from the conserved cysteine through the conserved F or W. D genes are given only for firm matches. Expanded clones get a size class; other rows say once, few or many, or leave the size out.

d_call,cdr3_length,v_call,clone_size,j_call,cdr3_aa,cdr3_nt
.,14,TRBV10-1,many,TRBJ2-3,CASSDAGHTDTQYF,TGCGCCAGCAGTGACGCGGGACACACAGATACGCAGTATTTT
.,12,TRBV9,.,TRBJ2-2,CASSWGAGELFF,TGTGCCAGCAGTTGGGGAGCCGGGGAGCTGTTTTTT
TRBD1,19,TRBV10-3,few,TRBJ2-1,CAISNTGTGVGGADNEQFF,TGTGCCATTTCCAACACCGGGACAGGGGTCGGGGGAGCTGACAATGAGCAGTTCTTC
.,13,TRBV14,few,TRBJ1-1,CASSRQGITEAFF,TGTGCCAGCAGCCGCCAGGGGATAACTGAAGCTTTCTTT
TRBD1,16,TRBV24-1,few,TRBJ2-5,CATSAVATGNQETQYF,TGTGCCACCAGTGCCGTAGCGACAGGGAATCAAGAGACCCAGTACTTC
.,14,TRBV3-1,.,TRBJ1-1,CASSRWGIYTEAFF,TGTGCCAGCAGCCGGTGGGGGATTTACACTGAAGCTTTCTTT
.,14,TRBV5-1,.,TRBJ2-5,CASSGERPQETQYF,TGCGCCAGCTCTGGGGAGCGGCCTCAAGAGACCCAGTACTTC
.,15,TRBV4-3,few,TRBJ1-6,CASSQDWGARSPLHF,TGCGCCAGCAGCCAAGATTGGGGTGCCCGTTCACCCCTCCACTTT
TRBD2,16,TRBV5-1,.,TRBJ2-5,CASSLEASGRAQFQYF,TGCGCCAGCAGCTTGGAGGCCAGCGGGAGGGCTCAGTTTCAGTACTTC
.,13,TRBV6-2/TRBV6-3,.,TRBJ2-7,CASSDSGTYEQYF,TGTGCCAGCAGTGACAGTGGCACTTACGAGCAGTACTTC
.,13,TRBV7-2,.,TRBJ1-4,CASSVDWGEKLFF,TGTGCCAGCAGCGTCGACTGGGGTGAAAAACTGTTTTTT
TRBD1,12,TRBV29-1,.,TRBJ2-7,CSVAAGGYEQYF,TGCAGCGTTGCGGCAGGGGGCTACGAGCAGTACTTC
TRBD1,15,TRBV5-1,.,TRBJ2-3,CATSLQGASTDTQYF,TGCGCCACCAGCCTACAGGGGGCGAGCACAGATACGCAGTATTTT
.,14,TRBV20-1,few,TRBJ2-3,CSASGQTVTDTQYF,TGCAGTGCTAGCGGGCAGACAGTAACAGATACGCAGTATTTT
.,14,TRBV24-1,.,TRBJ2-1,CATSDLQGWNEQFF,TGTGCCACCAGTGATCTACAGGGTTGGAATGAGCAGTTCTTC
TRBD2,16,TRBV4-2,.,TRBJ2-1,CASSQDGELGRNEQFF,TGTGCCAGCAGCCAAGATGGCGAGCTCGGGAGGAATGAGCAGTTCTTC
.,16,TRBV5-6,.,TRBJ2-3,CASSLADFIDTDTQYF,TGTGCCAGCAGCTTGGCCGACTTCATCGACACAGATACGCAGTATTTT
TRBD1,15,TRBV7-8,few,TRBJ1-1,CASSRQTGRNTEAFF,TGTGCCAGCAGCCGACAGACAGGGAGGAACACTGAAGCTTTCTTT
.,13,TRBV6-4,many,TRBJ2-2,CASSDRDTGELFF,TGTGCCAGCAGTGACAGGGACACCGGGGAGCTGTTTTTT
.,16,TRBV4-3,.,TRBJ2-4,CASSLTTSGGGNIQYF,TGCGCCAGCAGCCTCACCACTTCAGGGGGAGGGAACATTCAGTACTTC
.,13,TRBV27,.,TRBJ2-1,CASSIPTENEQFF,TGTGCCAGCAGTATACCTACAGAAAATGAGCAGTTCTTC
TRBD2,14,TRBV28,many,TRBJ2-1,CASSGTRSYNEQFF,TGTGCCAGCAGTGGGACTAGGTCCTACAATGAGCAGTTCTTC
TRBD1,12,TRBV29-1,.,TRBJ2-4,CSVGTGGDIQYF,TGCAGCGTCGGGACAGGGGGAGACATTCAGTACTTC
.,11,TRBV5-1,.,TRBJ1-1,CASSFQDVAFF,TGCGCCAGCAGCTTCCAGGACGTAGCTTTCTTT
.,13,TRBV5-4,.,TRBJ2-3,CASRTQVTDTQYF,TGTGCCAGCAGGACGCAGGTCACAGATACGCAGTATTTT
.,14,TRBV25-1,few,TRBJ1-2,CASSETRDLALYTF,TGTGCCAGCAGTGAAACCCGGGACCTTGCCCTATACACCTTC
TRBD2,18,TRBV2,.,TRBJ2-1,CASTTAGIIAGLYNEQFF,TGTGCCAGCACAACTGCGGGGATAATAGCGGGACTCTACAATGAGCAGTTCTTC
.,15,TRBV18,.,TRBJ2-7,CASSSVERPPYEQYF,TGTGCCAGCTCATCTGTAGAACGGCCACCCTACGAGCAGTACTTC
TRBD2,17,TRBV6-5,.,TRBJ2-7,CASSYPTRTSGNSEQYF,TGTGCCAGCAGTTACCCGACACGGACTAGCGGGAACAGCGAGCAGTACTTC
.,16,TRBV7-4,.,TRBJ2-7,CASNVRLRDNSYEQYF,TGTGCCAGCAACGTCCGCTTGCGGGATAACTCCTACGAGCAGTACTTC
.,14,TRBV12-3/TRBV12-4,.,TRBJ1-2,CASSFGSGVGGYTF,TGTGCCAGCAGTTTTGGCTCAGGAGTGGGCGGCTACACCTTC
.,15,TRBV3-1,.,TRBJ2-7,CASSQEGTALYEQYF,TGTGCCAGCAGCCAAGAAGGGACGGCCCTCTACGAGCAGTACTTC
.,16,TRBV5-6,few,TRBJ2-2,CASSLFPKGDTGELFF,TGTGCCAGCAGCTTATTCCCTAAGGGGGACACCGGGGAGCTGTTTTTT
TRBD1,13,TRBV25-1,.,TRBJ1-1,CASSTGAYTEAFF,TGTGCCAGCTCGACAGGGGCCTACACTGAAGCTTTCTTT
.,15,TRBV29-1,once,TRBJ2-3,CSARSAGASGDTQYF,TGCAGCGCTCGTAGTGCGGGGGCCTCGGGAGATACGCAGTATTTT
TRBD1,14,TRBV14,few,TRBJ2-3,CASSPRDRRDTQYF,TGTGCCAGCAGCCCCCGGGACAGAAGAGATACGCAGTATTTT
.,17,TRBV9,few,TRBJ2-1,CASSVDLREVFLNEQFF,TGTGCCAGCAGCGTAGACTTGAGGGAGGTCTTCCTCAATGAGCAGTTCTTC
.,14,TRBV19,.,TRBJ2-3,CASNDLSSTDTQYF,TGTGCCAGTAATGATCTCAGTAGCACAGATACGCAGTATTTT
TRBD2,15,TRBV6-5,.,TRBJ2-2,CASISPSGDTGELFF,TGTGCCAGCATTTCGCCTAGCGGGGACACCGGGGAGCTGTTTTTT
TRBD2,14,TRBV20-1,few,TRBJ2-7,CSARDPSGDYEQYF,TGCAGTGCTAGAGATCCCAGCGGGGACTACGAGCAGTACTTC
TRBD1,16,TRBV9,.,TRBJ2-2,CASSAPGQGNTGELFF,TGTGCCAGCAGCGCACCGGGACAGGGGAACACCGGGGAGCTGTTTTTT
.,13,TRBV5-1,.,TRBJ1-2,CASSVSGVYGYTF,TGCGCCAGCAGCGTGTCAGGGGTCTATGGCTACACCTTC
.,13,TRBV12-3/TRBV12-4,few,TRBJ1-5,CASSFSPGQPQHF,TGTGCCAGCAGTTTCAGCCCCGGGCAGCCCCAGCATTTT
.,15,TRBV29-1,.,TRBJ2-1,CSVGGGDSSYNEQFF,TGCAGCGTAGGGGGCGGGGACAGCTCCTACAATGAGCAGTTCTTC
.,16,TRBV6-1,.,TRBJ2-2,CASRLDSHANTGELFF,TGTGCCAGCAGATTGGACAGTCACGCGAACACCGGGGAGCTGTTTTTT
TRBD2,15,TRBV10-3,once,TRBJ2-1,CAISGPGLAVNEQFF,TGTGCCATCAGTGGACCGGGACTAGCGGTCAATGAGCAGTTCTTC
.,12,TRBV29-1,.,TRBJ2-5,CSVVWGQETQYF,TGCAGCGTTGTATGGGGTCAAGAGACCCAGTACTTC
.,14,TRBV15,.,TRBJ2-3,CATSRYDRTDTQYF,TGTGCCACCAGCAGGTATGATCGCACAGATACGCAGTATTTT
TRBD2,16,TRBV7-2,.,TRBJ2-3,CASSSGGASAGDTQYF,TGTGCCAGCAGCTCGGGAGGGGCTAGCGCAGGAGATACGCAGTATTTT
.,13,TRBV14,.,TRBJ2-7,CASSQAGTYEQYF,TGTGCCAGCAGCCAAGCGGGAACCTACGAGCAGTACTTC
TRBD1,12,TRBV5-6,.,TRBJ2-7,CASSHRGGEQYF,TGTGCCAGCAGCCACAGGGGCGGCGAGCAGTACTTC
.,14,TRBV5-6,.,TRBJ2-3,CASSLPRGSDTQYF,TGTGCCAGCAGCTTGCCTCGGGGGAGCGATACGCAGTATTTT
.,12,TRBV9,.,TRBJ2-1,CASSVDDWEQFF,TGTGCCAGCAGCGTAGACGATTGGGAGCAGTTCTTC
TRBD1,14,TRBV11-2,few,TRBJ2-3,CASSDRGSGDTQYF,TGTGCCAGCAGCGACAGGGGCTCAGGGGATACGCAGTATTTT
.,16,TRBV12-3/TRBV12-4,few,TRBJ2-1,CASRGESGLSYNEQFF,TGTGCCAGCCGAGGCGAAAGCGGGCTGTCCTACAATGAGCAGTTCTTC
.,13,TRBV12-3/TRBV12-4,few,TRBJ2-4,CASSSDKKNIQYF,TGTGCCAGCAGTTCGGACAAAAAAAACATTCAGTACTTC
.,11,TRBV6-5,few,TRBJ2-7,CASSYGARQYF,TGTGCCAGCAGTTACGGGGCTAGGCAGTACTTC
.,12,TRBV30,.,TRBJ1-1,CAWRYGGTEAFF,TGTGCCTGGAGATATGGGGGCACTGAAGCTTTCTTT